This T cell receptor (beta chain) emerged from a study of shared clonotypes between healthy human individuals. About the research overall: CD4 naive cells filled three plates per donor, CD4 memory three, CD8 naive two and CD8 memory one.

The CDR3 sequence is 14 residues long. Germline values: CDR1 SGHDN, CDR2 FVKESK. The V gene lost 1 base and the J gene lost 7 bases, with 10 bases spanning the gap. Sequencing used immunoSEQ multiplex PCR; TCRdb keeps in-frame clones, though not all of them. The sample yields approximately 740,000 clones, around 72% seen once. V and J are TRBV14 and TRBJ2-2, with no clear D. Sequencing was carried out using memory CD4+ T cells sorted from blood. Subset denoted: CD45RA-negative fraction. The TCR comes from a woman aged 25-40 years in good health. CDR3 protein: CASSQVTGIGELFF. The CDR3 region has the DNA TGTGCCAGCAGCCAAGTAACGGGTATCGGGGAGCTGTTTTTT.